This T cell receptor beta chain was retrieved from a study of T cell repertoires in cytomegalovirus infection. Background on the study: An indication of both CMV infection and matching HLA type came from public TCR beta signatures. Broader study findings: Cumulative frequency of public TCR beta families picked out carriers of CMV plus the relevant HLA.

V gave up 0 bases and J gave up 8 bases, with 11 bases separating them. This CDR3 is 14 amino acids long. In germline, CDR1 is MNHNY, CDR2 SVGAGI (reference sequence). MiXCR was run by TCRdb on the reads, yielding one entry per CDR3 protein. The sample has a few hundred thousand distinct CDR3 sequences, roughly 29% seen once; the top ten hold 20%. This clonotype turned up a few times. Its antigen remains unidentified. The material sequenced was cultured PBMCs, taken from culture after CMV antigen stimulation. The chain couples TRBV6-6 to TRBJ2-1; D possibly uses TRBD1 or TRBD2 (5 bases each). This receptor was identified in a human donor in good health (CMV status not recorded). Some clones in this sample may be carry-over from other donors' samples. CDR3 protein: CASSYSRQGHEQFF. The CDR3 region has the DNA TGTGCCAGCAGTTACTCGAGGCAGGGACATGAGCAGTTCTTC.